One sample yielded the 18 T cell receptor beta chains listed below, sequenced in a study of shared clonotypes between healthy human individuals. The naive CD8 fraction comprised CD45RO-negative cells positively selected for CCR7 and excluded terminally differentiated effector memory CD45RA+ cells. Libraries were prepared by immunoSEQ multiplex PCR; TCRdb keeps only in-frame clonotypes and omits some of them. The profile covers approximately 720,000 clones, with roughly nine tenths appearing a single time and nearly 25% taken by the ten largest. The sequencing sample was made of naive CD8+ T cells sorted from blood. These receptors all come from a young man in good health.

The CDR3 sequence is CAWRDRPYGYTF. DNA for the CDR3: TGTGCCTGGAGGGACAGGCCCTATGGCTACACCTTC. The chain employs TRBV30 and TRBJ1-2, with 7 bases matching TRBD1. Per the germline V gene, CDR1 is GTSNPN and CDR2 is SVGIG (reference sequence). The CDR3 has 12 amino acids. The V gene end was trimmed by 3 bases and the J gene end by 4 bases; junction bases not matched to a gene: 2. Full variable domain (rest looked up from reference TRBV30 and TRBJ1-2): SQTIHQWPATLVQPVGSPLSLECTVEGTSNPNLYWYRQAAGRGLQLLFYSVGIGQISSEVPQNLSASRPQDRQFILSSKKLLLSDSGFYLCAWRDRPYGYTFGSGTRLTVV.

The J gene is TRBJ2-1, the V gene TRBV5-4, with D tentatively TRBD1 (5 bases). The CDR3 is made up of 17 amino acids. The germline V gene encodes CDR1 SGHNT and CDR2 YYREEE (reference sequence). Trimming left V 1 base short and J 2 bases short, with 16 bases between. The CDR3 loop reads CASSLMRGDRAYNEQFF. CDR3 coding DNA: TGTGCCAGCAGCTTGATGCGCGGAGACAGAGCCTACAATGAGCAGTTCTTC.

V gene TRBV30 combines with J gene TRBJ2-1; TRBD2 matches 14 bases. J was trimmed by 6 bases and V by 5 bases; bases with no gene match: 3. The CDR3 length is 14 residues. CDR1 GTSNPN and CDR2 SVGIG come from the germline V gene (reference sequence). DNA of the CDR3: TGTGCCTGGGGGACTAGCGGGAGCATCAATGAGCAGTTCTTC. This translates into CAWGTSGSINEQFF. Supplemented by reference TRBV30 and TRBJ2-1, the full variable domain reads SQTIHQWPATLVQPVGSPLSLECTVEGTSNPNLYWYRQAAGRGLQLLFYSVGIGQISSEVPQNLSASRPQDRQFILSSKKLLLSDSGFYLCAWGTSGSINEQFFGPGTRLTVL.

The V call is TRBV25-1, the J call TRBJ2-7; no reliable D call. Germline lookup yields CDR1 MGHDK and CDR2 SYGVNS. Trimming stripped 4 bases from V and 3 bases from J, with 13 bases between. This CDR3 is 14 amino acids long. The CDR3 DNA reads as TGTGCCAGCAGTGGCAGTAACAGAGTCTACGAGCAGTACTTC. This gives the protein CASSGSNRVYEQYF.

This chain connects TRBV25-1 to TRBJ1-1; D may be TRBD1 (5 bases). Germline V gene lookup returns CDR1 MGHDK and CDR2 SYGVNS. The V end was cut by 4 bases, the J end by 10 bases, with 13 bases between. The CDR3 spans 12 residues. The CDR3 here is CASSATGQGAFF. For the CDR3, the DNA is TGTGCCAGCAGTGCCACGGGGCAGGGAGCTTTCTTT.

V gene TRBV7-9 combines with J gene TRBJ2-3; the D call may be TRBD1 or TRBD2 (5 bases each). CDR3 length: 15 amino acids. Germline V gives CDR1 SEHNR, CDR2 FQNEAQ (reference sequence). V lost 9 bases to trimming and J lost 8 bases, with 24 bases between them. CDR3 sequence: CASTSRDEEVGTQYF. The CDR3, as DNA: TGTGCCAGTACCTCCAGGGACGAGGAAGTGGGTACGCAGTATTTT.

A note on this clone: The final CDR3 position lacks the conserved phenylalanine or tryptophan, pointing to a likely read error. The limits of the CDR3 on the DNA are not certain, so only TCRdb's listed CDR3 is given. The chain uses TRBV5-4 and TRBJ2-7; the table gives TRBD2 as D, unverified against the DNA. The CDR3 has 13 residues if both end residues are counted. Looked up from germline, CDR1 is SGHNT and CDR2 is YYREEE (reference sequence). The CDR3 sequence is CASSLSGSSSSTL.

This sequence joins TRBV28 and TRBJ1-5; no definite D call. The CDR3 has 14 amino acids. CDR1 is MDHEN and CDR2 is SYDVKM in the germline V gene. V lost 10 bases and J 0 bases, leaving 13 bases between the germline ends. The chain's CDR3 is CATSGPNSNQPQHF. DNA of the CDR3: TGTGCCACCTCGGGCCCTAATAGCAATCAGCCCCAGCATTTT.

This clone was seen a handful of times. This sequence joins TRBV10-1 and TRBJ2-7; TRBD2 agrees at 14 bases. The CDR3 runs 16 residues. With V trimmed by 3 bases and J by 2 bases, 3 bases remained unmatched. Germline-derived CDR1 and CDR2 are WNHNN and SYGVQD (reference sequence). For the CDR3, the DNA is TGCGCCAGCAGTGAAACGACTAGCGGGAGGGCCTACGAGCAGTACTTC. This codes for CASSETTSGRAYEQYF.

The chain recombines TRBV9 with TRBJ1-3; possible D gene TRBD1, 5 bases. Trimming removed 3 bases from V and 2 bases from J, with 27 bases in between. The germline gives CDR1 SGDLS, CDR2 YYNGEE. This CDR3 contains 20 residues. This chain's CDR3 is CASSGLRGRGGLSPGNTIYF. CDR3 nucleotide sequence: TGTGCCAGCAGCGGACTGCGGGGCCGGGGCGGGCTCAGCCCTGGAAACACCATATATTTT.

CDR3 DNA sequence: TGTGCCAGTAGGAACGAATACAATGAGCAGTTCTTC. This codes for CASRNEYNEQFF. This chain connects TRBV19 to TRBJ2-1; no clear D gene. The CDR3 has 12 residues. CDR1 LNHDA and CDR2 SQIVND come from the germline V gene (reference sequence). V lost 6 bases and J lost 4, with 7 bases in between. Supplemented by reference TRBV19 and TRBJ2-1, the full variable domain reads DGGITQSPKYLFRKEGQNVTLSCEQNLNHDAMYWYRQDPGQGLRLIYYSQIVNDFQKGDIAEGYSVSREKKESFPLTVTSAQKNPTAFYLCASRNEYNEQFFGPGTRLTVL.

The chain carries TRBV27 and TRBJ1-2, with 10 bases lining up with TRBD1. Per the germline V gene, CDR1 is MNHEY and CDR2 is SMNVEV (reference sequence). The CDR3 runs to 17 residues. After removal of 2 bases from V and 2 bases from J, the junction contained 8 bases not matched to a gene. The CDR3 spells CASSLEGQGKTNYGYTF. Written as DNA, the CDR3 is TGTGCCAGCAGTTTAGAGGGACAGGGGAAGACAAACTATGGCTACACCTTC.

This chain joins TRBV19 and TRBJ2-7, with TRBD1 matching over 9 bases. The CDR3 is 16 residues long. J was trimmed by 1 base and V by 4 bases; bases with no gene match: 8. CDR1 and CDR2 (germline): LNHDA, SQIVND (reference sequence). CDR3 loop: CASSSNRGQGSYEQYF. CDR3 sequence (DNA): TGTGCCAGTAGTAGCAACAGGGGGCAGGGTTCCTACGAGCAGTACTTC.

The J gene is TRBJ2-7, the V gene TRBV27; D not resolved. Trimming took off 10 bases at V and 1 base at J, with 14 bases between the two ends. The V gene's germline CDR1 is MNHEY and CDR2 SMNVEV (reference sequence). The CDR3 totals 13 residues. CDR3 sequence: CATAVTRSYEQYF. CDR3 coding DNA: TGTGCCACCGCCGTGACCCGATCCTACGAGCAGTACTTC.

In this sample, this clone turned up a few times. DNA for the CDR3: TGTGCCAGTAGTATTTACGGGACTGAAGCTTTCTTT. Translated, it gives CASSIYGTEAFF. This chain uses TRBV19 with TRBJ1-1, with D unclear. Germline CDR1 LNHDA, CDR2 SQIVND (reference sequence). V was trimmed by 3 bases and J by 5 bases, leaving 7 bases between them. The CDR3 spans 12 residues.

This chain joins TRBV9 and TRBJ2-2; D may be TRBD2 (5 bases). Germline lookup yields CDR1 SGDLS and CDR2 YYNGEE. Between the trimmed V and J ends, which lost 3 bases and 8 bases, there was a span of 20 bases. This CDR3 has 16 residues. The CDR3 loop is CASSAHSGLARGELFF. The CDR3 DNA follows: TGTGCCAGCAGCGCGCACTCCGGACTGGCCCGGGGGGAGCTGTTTTTT.

This sequence joins TRBV11-2 and TRBJ2-7; TRBD1 might be the D (6 bases). CDR3 length equals 15 residues. V was shortened by 1 base and J by 6 bases, with 16 bases between the two germline ends. Germline CDR1 reads SGHAT; CDR2 reads FQNNGV. The CDR3 spells CASSLAYRVGGEQYF. The CDR3 nucleotides are TGTGCCAGCAGCTTAGCCTACAGGGTGGGCGGCGAGCAGTACTTC.

This clone was counted a single time. The chain employs TRBV27 and TRBJ1-2; a possible D gene is TRBD1 (5 bases). The V and J ends lost 4 bases and 2 bases respectively, with 8 bases between them. CDR1 is MNHEY, CDR2 SMNVEV, per germline (reference sequence). The CDR3 spans 13 residues. This CDR3 reads CASSWTPNYGYTF. The CDR3 nucleotides read TGTGCCAGCAGTTGGACACCCAACTATGGCTACACCTTC.